Described below is a single T cell receptor beta chain sequence and its context. The target antigen is unknown. One junction end does not reproduce the germline sequence, and a read error may be involved. This CDR3 is built from 16 residues. Germline values: CDR1 SQVTM, CDR2 ANQGSEA. The template was RNA from unsorted bulk tissue. Distant lung tissue was collected more than 3 cm away from the tumor edge. This sample stems from a study of tumor and adjacent non-tumor tissue in lung cancer. Study context: Stage I to III disease affected 10 men and a handful of women aged about 30 to 76.

Study-wide points: TCR diversity was significantly greater in tumor than normal lung tissue.

A modified ARM-PCR protocol with three rounds of nested PCR amplified TCRbeta. TCRdb itself ran the multiplex PCR reads through MiXCR, one entry per CDR3 protein. The sample gives 65,000 to 85,000 distinct CDR3 sequences, more than 65% of which show up once; more than 40% is in the top ten. The rearrangement joins TRBV29-1 to TRBJ2-3; the match to TRBD2 covers 9 bases. Sequencing was carried out using distant non-tumor lung tissue. This clonotype originated in a man between 60 and 70 years old with non-small cell lung cancer. The CDR3 loop is CSVGAGGIGGTDTQHF. CDR3 sequence (DNA): TGCAGCGTTGGAGCGGGAGGCATTGGAGGCACAGATACGCAGCATTTC.